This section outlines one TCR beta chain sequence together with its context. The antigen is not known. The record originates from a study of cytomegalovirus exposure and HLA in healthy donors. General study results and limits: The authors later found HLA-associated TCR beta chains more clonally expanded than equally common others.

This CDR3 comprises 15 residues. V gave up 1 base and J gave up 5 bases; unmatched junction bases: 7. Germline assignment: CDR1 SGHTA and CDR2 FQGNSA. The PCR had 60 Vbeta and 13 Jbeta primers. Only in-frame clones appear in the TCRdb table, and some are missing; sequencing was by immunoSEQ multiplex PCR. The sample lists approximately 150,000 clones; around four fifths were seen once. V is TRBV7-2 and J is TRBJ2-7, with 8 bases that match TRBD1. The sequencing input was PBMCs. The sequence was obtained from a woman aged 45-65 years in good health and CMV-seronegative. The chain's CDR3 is CASSLVPGGGNEQYF. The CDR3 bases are TGTGCCAGCAGCTTAGTTCCAGGGGGCGGGAACGAGCAGTACTTC.